These 12 T cell receptor beta chains came from one sample sequenced in a study of long-term antiretroviral therapy in people with HIV. Survey-level resolution applied to immunoSEQ assay v3.0. Some clones are missing from TCRdb's copy, which holds only in-frame ones; the method was immunoSEQ multiplex PCR. The profile covers 25,000 to 35,000 clones, with 95% to 97% appearing a single time and about 2.2% taken by the ten largest. This material consisted of unsorted PBMCs, taken about 6.6 years after starting antiretroviral therapy. The source is a man younger than 45 with HIV.

The V gene is TRBV5-5, the J gene TRBJ1-2; D not resolved. CDR1 is SGHKS, CDR2 YYEKEE, per germline (reference sequence). This CDR3 contains 13 residues. Trimming stripped 2 bases from V and 2 bases from J, with 7 bases between. CDR3 sequence reads: CASSFEVNYGYTF. The CDR3 region has the DNA TGTGCCAGCAGCTTCGAGGTCAACTATGGCTACACCTTC. Together with reference TRBV5-5 and TRBJ1-2, the CDR3 gives the full variable domain: DAGVTQSPTHLIKTRGQQVTLRCSPISGHKSVSWYQQVLGQGPQFIFQYYEKEERGRGNFPDRFSARQFPNYSSELNVNALLLGDSALYLCASSFEVNYGYTFGSGTRLTVV.

The rearrangement links TRBV4-3 to TRBJ2-1; D gene ambiguous. The CDR3 covers 15 residues. Germline CDR1 reads LGHNA; CDR2 reads YSLEER. Trimming removed 0 bases at V and 1 base at J, with 7 bases between. CDR3: CASSQDPGSYNEQFF. The CDR3 nucleotides are TGCGCCAGCAGCCAAGATCCCGGGTCCTACAATGAGCAGTTCTTC.

J is TRBJ2-5 and V is TRBV27; no clear D. The CDR3 spans 13 residues. Germline V CDR1 and CDR2: MNHEY, SMNVEV (reference sequence). Trimming stripped 0 bases from V and 5 bases from J, with 7 bases between. As DNA, the CDR3 is TGTGCCAGCAGTTTATCGGTGTGGGAGACCCAGTACTTC. Its protein is CASSLSVWETQYF.

The V gene is TRBV6-5, the J gene TRBJ2-7; D gene ambiguous. Germline CDR1 reads MNHEY; CDR2 reads SVGAGI. The CDR3 loop spans 15 amino acids. Deletions cut 4 bases from V and 0 bases from J, with 13 bases between. The CDR3 coding sequence is TGTGCCAGCAGTTCTACCGGAGAGGACTCCTACGAGCAGTACTTC. Amino acid sequence: CASSSTGEDSYEQYF.

The V call is TRBV10-3, the J call TRBJ2-1; D possibly uses TRBD1 or TRBD2 (5 bases each). Between the trimmed V and J ends, which lost 4 bases and 1 base, there was a span of 17 bases. The CDR3 spans 17 residues. Per the germline V gene, CDR1 is ENHRY and CDR2 is SYGVKD. The CDR3 loop reads CAISVQSRGLSYNEQFF. The CDR3 nucleotides are TGTGCCATCAGTGTTCAGTCGAGGGGCTTATCCTACAATGAGCAGTTCTTC.

This chain uses TRBV13 with TRBJ2-1; TRBD2 might be the D (5 bases). Per germline, CDR1 PRHDT and CDR2 FYEKMQ (reference sequence). This CDR3 is built from 16 residues. The V end was cut by 5 bases, the J end by 9 bases, with 23 bases between. The CDR3 nucleotides are TGTGCCAGCAGCGCCAGGATTGGGAGCGGCTGGAGTGAGCAGTTCTTC. This gives the protein CASSARIGSGWSEQFF.

V and J are TRBV9 and TRBJ2-3, with 10 bases fitting TRBD2. The germline CDR1 and CDR2 sequences are SGDLS and YYNGEE. CDR3 length equals 16 residues. V lost 0 bases and J lost 9; bases outside the gene matches: 10. CDR3 protein: CASSVGADSGGATQYF. The CDR3 DNA is TGTGCCAGCAGCGTAGGTGCAGACAGCGGGGGGGCGACGCAGTATTTT. Filled out from reference TRBV9 and TRBJ2-3, the complete variable domain reads DSGVTQTPKHLITATGQRVTLRCSPRSGDLSVYWYQQSLDQGLQFLIQYYNGEERAKGNILERFSAQQFPDLHSELNLSSLELGDSALYFCASSVGADSGGATQYFGPGTRLTVL.

The rearrangement joins TRBV6-6 to TRBJ1-4; a possible D gene is TRBD1 (5 bases). V was clipped by 5 bases and J by 4 bases, with 11 bases between them. Germline values: CDR1 MNHNY, CDR2 SVGAGI (reference sequence). The CDR3 spans 14 residues. As DNA, the CDR3 is TGTGCCAGCAGTCGGCAGGGTGATAATGAAAAACTGTTTTTT. As protein: CASSRQGDNEKLFF.

Only one count was recorded for this clone. The V gene is TRBV25-1, the J gene TRBJ1-4, with 7 nucleotides matching TRBD1. The CDR3 covers 16 residues. Germline V gene sequence: CDR1 MGHDK, CDR2 SYGVNS. J was trimmed by 6 bases and V by 6 bases; bases with no gene match: 13. CDR3 in DNA: TGTGCCAGCAGGACGAGGGGGCTTTCCCCTCATGAAAAACTGTTTTTT. Its translation is CASRTRGLSPHEKLFF.

V is TRBV29-1 and J is TRBJ1-5, with D possibly being TRBD1 (6 bases). The CDR3 covers 13 residues. Trimming took 5 bases from V and 2 from J, leaving 10 bases between them. CDR1 and CDR2 (germline): SQVTM, ANQGSEA. CDR3 nucleotide sequence: TGCAGCGTTCGGGGGGCTGGCAATCAGCCCCAGCATTTT. It codes for CSVRGAGNQPQHF. The full variable domain, with the rest looked up from reference TRBV29-1 and TRBJ1-5, is SAVISQKPSRDICQRGTSLTIQCQVDSQVTMMFWYRQQPGQSLTLIATANQGSEATYESGFVIDKFPISRPNLTFSTLTVSNMSPEDSSIYLCSVRGAGNQPQHFGDGTRLSIL.

The chain carries TRBV7-8 and TRBJ1-1; unclear D gene. The CDR3 is made up of 16 amino acids. Per the germline V gene, CDR1 is SGHVS and CDR2 is FQNEAQ. Trimming removed 0 bases from V and 0 bases from J, with 11 bases in between. This CDR3 is CASSLALTDMNTEAFF. The CDR3 DNA is TGTGCCAGCAGCTTAGCGCTGACGGATATGAACACTGAAGCTTTCTTT.

The chain couples TRBV6-6 to TRBJ1-5; no definite D call. The length of the CDR3 is 12 residues. CDR1 is MNHNY, CDR2 SVGAGI, per germline (reference sequence). Between the trimmed V and J ends, which lost 3 bases and 5 bases, there was a span of 5 bases. The CDR3 reads CASSYKDQPQHF. Here the CDR3 DNA reads TGTGCCAGCAGTTATAAGGATCAGCCCCAGCATTTT.